Below, one T cell receptor (beta chain) is given with its context. Its antigen is still unknown. This specimen belongs to a study of cytomegalovirus exposure and HLA in healthy donors. Findings and limits, study-wide: Roughly even sequencing depth across donors was the assumption behind the presence/absence analyses.

Researchers ran the PCR with 60 Vbeta and 13 Jbeta primers. Profiling relied on immunoSEQ multiplex PCR, and the TCRdb table lists in-frame clones only, not all of them. The sample yields 80,000 to 100,000 clones, around 68% seen once. CDR1 is MNHEY and CDR2 is SVGAGI in the germline V gene. The CDR3 loop spans 13 amino acids. V was pared by 6 bases and J by 3 bases, with 4 bases of the junction left unmatched. The chain is built from TRBV6-5 and TRBJ1-2, with 7 nucleotides matching TRBD1. This receptor was identified in a man under 40 in good health and CMV-seropositive. The sample comprised PBMCs. In nucleotides, the CDR3 is TGTGCCAGCAGACCTACAGGGGACTATGGCTACACCTTC. This encodes CASRPTGDYGYTF.